Here is one TCR beta chain with its context. This receptor's antigen is unknown. It has no much larger one-base neighbor in the sample; base qualities were not kept. Library prep was done by 5' RACE. Sequencing took place on an Illumina HiSeq 2000. A universal primer binding site was introduced by template switching, and a unique molecular identifier was present in the final cDNA, enabling accurate counting of TCR cDNA molecules. First-strand cDNA for TCR alpha and beta chains was synthesized from specific primers in the conserved constant-segment region. To control for contamination, each cDNA library was double barcoded with a SMART-Mk sample barcode plus Illumina barcodes. TruSeq adapter sequences and Illumina sample barcodes were added in two successive PCR steps. TCR alpha and beta cDNA libraries were sequenced on the Illumina HiSeq platform with custom primers. The study's own analysis went as follows. Raw reads were processed with MiGEC to extract unique molecular identifiers, and MiXCR was used to determine CDR3 positions. Recombination models were inferred per individual with the repgenHMM and IGoR tools using an EM algorithm. The tcR package in R was used for shared clonotype analysis, with sharing normalized by the product of cloneset sizes. To study raw recombination without the effects of thymic and clonal selection, out-of-frame nonproductive sequences were analyzed. The public reads were reanalyzed by TCRdb: fastp trimming at Q25, MiXCR alignment, in-frame beta chains only. Here each entry gathers all rows of one CDR3 protein and keeps the most common genes and DNA. The V and J calls reflect TCRdb's pipeline rather than the authors' work. The sample data list more than 1.5 million distinct CDR3 sequences, and around a third of these were observed just once. In total, the top ten clones hold around 0.25% of the sample.

This sample stems from a study of identical twins (dated by TCRdb to 2016 to 2017). For the study in its entirety: TCR alpha and beta repertoires from monozygotic twins, unrelated adults of various ages and cord blood were deep-sequenced to test whether fetal clonotypes persist. To rule out contamination, the twin experiments were replicated at different times with different library preparation protocols.

V and J are truncated by 3 bases and 7 bases respectively, leaving an intervening sequence of 22 bases. CDR1 is given as DFQATT and CDR2 as SNEGSKA, both from the germline V gene (reference sequence). The CDR3, from cysteine to phenylalanine, totals 15 residues. Just CDR3 DNA is preserved here, 45 bases in frame from base 1. Points the paper makes about the study in general: Zero-insertion analyses could be partly confounded by invariant T cells such as MAIT and iNKT, though diverse VJ usage argued against such confounding for most clonotypes. The excess sharing between twins in beta out-of-frame sequences was weaker because fewer shared sequences reduced the signal-to-noise ratio. Conclusions relied on cross-sectional statistical analysis, since the same donors could not be followed over many years. Fewer insertions were carried by abundant cord blood beta clonotypes, a similar but weaker trend appeared in young adult naive repertoires, and no such trend appeared in memory repertoires. Recombination models systematically underestimated out-of-frame TCR alpha sharing in monozygotic twins but agreed with sharing between unrelated individuals. Compared with coincidental sharing between unrelated individuals, out-of-frame TCR alpha sequences shared between twins showed an excess of sequences with low generation probability.

All donors were healthy Caucasians. Sequencing was carried out using cord blood. This sequence originates from a newborn girl in good health. The rearrangement combines TRBV20-1 with TRBJ2-7; confidence is insufficient to name the D gene. The CDR3 here reads CSASKGLPYKNEQYF. The bases read TGCAGTGCTAGTAAAGGGCTGCCGTACAAAAATGAGCAGTACTTC.